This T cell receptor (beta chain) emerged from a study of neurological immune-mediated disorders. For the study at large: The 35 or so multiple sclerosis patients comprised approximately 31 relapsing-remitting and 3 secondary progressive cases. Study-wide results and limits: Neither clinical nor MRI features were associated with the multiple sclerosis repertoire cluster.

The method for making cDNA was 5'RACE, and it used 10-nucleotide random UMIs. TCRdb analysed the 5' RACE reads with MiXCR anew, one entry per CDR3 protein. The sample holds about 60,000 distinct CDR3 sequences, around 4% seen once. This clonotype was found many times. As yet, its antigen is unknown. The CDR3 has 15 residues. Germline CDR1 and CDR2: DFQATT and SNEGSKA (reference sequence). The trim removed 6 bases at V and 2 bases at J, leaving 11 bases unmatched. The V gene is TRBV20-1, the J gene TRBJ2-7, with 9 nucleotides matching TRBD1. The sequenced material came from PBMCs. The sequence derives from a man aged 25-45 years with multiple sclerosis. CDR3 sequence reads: CSALSGTGLTYEQYF. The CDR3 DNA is TGCAGTGCCCTAAGCGGGACAGGGCTAACCTACGAGCAGTACTTC.